This TCR beta chain appears in the sequencing data of a study of shared clonotypes between healthy human individuals (TCRdb year 2020). Regarding the complete study: The cohort included three men and a couple of women between 18 and 49 years of age. Per donor, three plates each were used for CD4 naive and CD4 memory, two for CD8 naive, and one for CD8 memory. Each donor's leukapheresis produced roughly between roughly 0.85 and 10 billion PBMCs. Different laboratories and diverse techniques were used to prepare libraries and sequence TCR repertoires, to increase sequencing depth and limit assay-specific biases. To estimate repertoire size and how much clonotype sharing occurs between individuals, the study deeply sequenced the blood TCR repertoires of roughly 5 healthy adults. Overall results and qualifications from the work: Larger estimated clonotype richness was generally found for naive subsets than for memory subsets. Even with the large sequencing depth, rarefaction of the sorted-subset datasets indicated that sequencing was incomplete. The small number of donors limited the genetic and exposure-history diversity represented. When a few donors were compared, the shared fraction of clonotypes was approximately 5% for naive CD4, approximately 3.5% for naive CD8, 2.3% for memory CD4, and around 0.4% for memory CD8. Sampling was restricted to blood, and TCR repertoires in tissues likely differ from the TCR repertoires found in blood. Pairwise subsampling led to the expectation that sequencing depth would affect the degree of clonotype sharing among donors. Clonotypes shared by all four sorted-subset donors showed higher generation probabilities than non-shared clonotypes.

CDR1 MNHNS and CDR2 SASEGT are derived from the germline V gene. V is clipped by 4 bases and J by 6 bases, and the sequence between their germline boundaries is 13 bases long. Taken from cysteine to phenylalanine, the CDR3 has 15 residues. Only the CDR3 part of the read is kept: 45 bases, read in frame from the first base. In regard to this clone: No cognate antigen has been identified for it. The input lacks base qualities; no much larger clone sits a single base away.

TCR CDR3 regions were amplified from genomic DNA by multiplex PCR using the deep immunoSEQ assay. Genomic DNA extracted from each cell subset was distributed evenly over all wells of several immunoSEQ 96-well plates, and each plate served as one replicate. For sorted subsets, each replicate PCR was loaded with about 0.2 ug genomic DNA, equivalent to about 30,000 T cell genomes. Purified libraries were quantified with a Qubit 3.0 fluorometer, sized on a Bioanalyzer 2100, and re-quantified with the KAPA Library Quantification kit. Each immunoSEQ 96-well plate was sequenced on its own single-read 150-cycle Illumina NextSeq 550 flow cell. The published analysis was carried out like this. Because the immunoSEQ output held only junctional sequences and lacked quality scores, the filtering could not match the filtering applied to full-length reads. To assign V/J genes and CDR3, sequences were annotated against IMGT germline references using PyIR, a Python wrapper for IgBLAST v1.9. Reads were removed for weak V/J assignments (E-value above 1e-6), missing CDR3, stop codons, out-of-frame junctions, or ambiguous translated residues. V3J clonotypes were defined as sequences sharing an identical inferred V gene, J gene, and CDR3 amino acid sequence. Percentage overlap between repertoires was calculated by dividing the number of shared unique clonotypes by the size of the smaller repertoire. Three approaches were used to assess repertoire richness: RTK rarefaction, the Chao1 estimator, and Recon v2.1 estimates of unobserved clonotypes. For all TCRbeta clonotypes obtained by the gDNA method from a handful of donors, generation probabilities were computed with OLGA. Entries here come from immuneACCESS through TCRdb and include only in-frame sequences with V and J called. Some clones fail to appear in such tables; in the studies checked, an unresolved V gene covers under half of the shortfall, and the cause of the remainder is unknown. D and trimming were read from the DNA, whereas the V and J calls and clone size are those reported in that table. The sample contains 950,000 to 1,100,000 clones, about 77% of them found a single time. The ten largest clones take up nearly 1.5% of the sample.

Healthy HIV-negative adults with no recently reported acute infections or vaccinations were included as donors. Every donor was a Caucasian adult residing in Nashville, Tennessee, USA. CD4+ T cells were enriched by magnetic negative selection, after which naive cells were positively selected on CD45RA and the negative fraction was taken as the memory subset. Blood was collected by leukapheresis, and PBMCs were isolated by Ficoll-Histopaque density gradient centrifugation and then cryopreserved in liquid nitrogen vapor phase. Analytical flow cytometry was used to check the purity and quantity of every magnetically sorted T cell population. Genomic DNA was isolated from every sorted fraction and measured by UV absorbance on a Nanodrop 2000c.

The sample comprised memory CD4+ T cells sorted from blood. The sample's cell subset or site label is to be understood as: CD45RA-negative fraction. The source is a man younger than 35 in good health. Recombination linked TRBV6-1 to TRBJ1-6; possibly the D gene is TRBD1, per 5 matching bases. CDR3 loop: CASSVGGPFNSPLHF. The DNA sequence reads TGTGCCAGCAGTGTCGGGGGACCCTTTAATTCACCCCTCCACTTT.